This passage covers 7 T cell receptor beta chains from one sample sequenced in a study of CD8 T cells in Susac syndrome. An amount of RNA that ranged from roughly 0.45 to 1 ug was reverse transcribed with random hexamers. One entry per CDR3 protein results from TCRdb running MiXCR on the immunoSEQ multiplex PCR reads. Here the sample spans roughly 88,000 distinct CDR3 sequences, 95% to 97% being singletons. The source material was CD8+ T cells from PBMCs. These receptors all come from a human donor with Susac syndrome.

The chain couples TRBV9 to TRBJ1-4, with a tentative D call TRBD1 (5 bases). Trimming left V 4 bases short and J 5 bases short, with 15 bases between. This CDR3 has 15 residues. Germline assignment: CDR1 SGDLS and CDR2 YYNGEE. For the CDR3, the DNA is TGTGCCAGCAGCCCCGACGACAGCGTCAATGAAAAACTGTTTTTT. Protein: CASSPDDSVNEKLFF. The full variable domain, with the rest looked up from reference TRBV9 and TRBJ1-4, is DSGVTQTPKHLITATGQRVTLRCSPRSGDLSVYWYQQSLDQGLQFLIQYYNGEERAKGNILERFSAQQFPDLHSELNLSSLELGDSALYFCASSPDDSVNEKLFFGSGTQLSVL.

The chain is built from TRBV29-1 and TRBJ2-3; D unresolved. CDR3 size: 13 residues. CDR1 is SQVTM and CDR2 is ANQGSEA in the germline V gene. The germline V and J ends were trimmed by 6 bases and 2 bases, with 12 bases remaining between them. CDR3 sequence: CSVSDGLTDTQYF. The CDR3 coding sequence is TGCAGCGTGTCTGACGGCCTCACAGATACGCAGTATTTT.

V and J are TRBV3-1 and TRBJ2-5; 8 bases are shared with TRBD2. J gave up 2 bases and V 1 base, and 6 bases lay outside the gene matches. Looked up from germline, CDR1 is LGHDT and CDR2 is YNNKEL (reference sequence). This CDR3 has 16 amino acids. As DNA, the CDR3 is TGTGCCAGCAGCCAAGGTAGCGGGACCGCTCAAGAGACCCAGTACTTC. It yields the protein CASSQGSGTAQETQYF.

The rearrangement joins TRBV11-2 to TRBJ2-1; D is undetermined. V lost 8 bases and J 6 bases, leaving 5 bases between the germline ends. Germline CDR1 reads SGHAT; CDR2 reads FQNNGV. The CDR3 spans 10 residues. The CDR3 loop reads CASGVNEQFF. DNA for the CDR3: TGTGCCAGCGGGGTCAATGAGCAGTTCTTC.

This clonotype has just one count. The chain carries TRBV29-1 and TRBJ1-2; D may be TRBD1 (6 bases). This CDR3 contains 11 residues. V gave up 3 bases and J gave up 8 bases, with 10 bases separating them. CDR1 and CDR2 (germline): SQVTM, ANQGSEA. The CDR3 loop reads CSVDTGKGYTF. In DNA, the CDR3 is TGCAGCGTTGACACAGGGAAGGGCTACACCTTC.

The chain joins TRBV20-1 to TRBJ1-4, with D possibly TRBD1 on 5 matching bases. CDR1 and CDR2 (germline): DFQATT, SNEGSKA (reference sequence). The CDR3 is 18 amino acids. Trimming pared 3 bases from V and 5 bases from J, leaving 25 bases between. CDR3 sequence: CSARGLGADTFINEKLFF. DNA for the CDR3: TGCAGTGCTAGGGGGCTTGGAGCCGATACCTTCATCAATGAAAAACTGTTTTTT.

The chain uses TRBV9 and TRBJ2-7; D unresolved. From germline, CDR1 is SGDLS and CDR2 YYNGEE. V lost 0 bases and J lost 7, with 11 bases in between. This CDR3 is built from 13 residues. CDR3 in amino acids: CASSVGVWDEQYF. In DNA, the CDR3 is TGTGCCAGCAGCGTAGGGGTGTGGGATGAGCAGTACTTC. The variable domain in full, completed from reference TRBV9 and TRBJ2-7, reads DSGVTQTPKHLITATGQRVTLRCSPRSGDLSVYWYQQSLDQGLQFLIQYYNGEERAKGNILERFSAQQFPDLHSELNLSSLELGDSALYFCASSVGVWDEQYFGPGTRLTVT.